This T cell receptor beta chain was captured by sequencing in a study of shared clonotypes between healthy human individuals. Clones were read by immunoSEQ multiplex PCR, and TCRdb kept only the in-frame ones, dropping some. Found here are some 2 million clones, roughly 94% of them singletons; the top ten hold 0.13%. This clone has only one observation. CDR1 is KGHSH and CDR2 is LQKENI in the germline V gene. The CDR3 sequence is 16 residues long. V was shortened by 3 bases and J by 7 bases, with 19 bases between the two germline ends. The receptor was derived from a man aged 18-30 years in good health. The genes are TRBV18 and TRBJ1-3; D gene unclear. Sequenced material: naive CD4+ T cells sorted from blood. Regarding subset: CD45RA+ positively selected. The CDR3 sequence: CASSPMSPRTPNTIYF. The CDR3 bases are TGTGCCAGCTCACCGATGTCTCCACGTACTCCGAACACCATATATTTT.